The rows below give T cell receptor beta chains drawn from one sample of a study of blood T cell repertoires in COVID-19. Profiling relied on immunoSEQ multiplex PCR, and the TCRdb table lists in-frame clones only, not all of them. The sample contains roughly 140,000 clones, around 86% of which appear only once. Specimen: PBMCs or T cells enriched from blood (not recorded which). The receptor set was obtained from a man aged 55 to 70 who had recovered from COVID-19. CDR3s include the opening cysteine and the closing phenylalanine or tryptophan. D genes are given only for firm matches.

TRBV10-2	TRBJ2-2	TRBD2	CASSEVGGAGELFF	TGCGCCAGCAGTGAGGTCGGGGGGGCCGGGGAGCTGTTTTTT
TRBV9	TRBJ2-3	TRBD2	CASSVTSGRGPDTQYF	TGTGCCAGCAGCGTAACTAGCGGGAGGGGTCCAGATACGCAGTATTTT
TRBV2	TRBJ2-1	TRBD2	CASRLAGGPGDEQFF	TGTGCCAGCCGATTAGCGGGAGGGCCTGGCGATGAGCAGTTCTTC
TRBV14	TRBJ2-1	-	CASSHWTESSYNEQFF	TGTGCCAGCAGCCATTGGACAGAGAGCTCCTACAATGAGCAGTTCTTC
TRBV12-3/TRBV12-4	TRBJ1-5	-	CASSRPPGQPQHF	TGTGCCAGCAGTCGACCTCCAGGGCAGCCCCAGCATTTT
TRBV18	TRBJ1-3	-	CASSPLTEGNTIYF	TGTGCCAGCTCACCTTTGACAGAGGGAAACACCATATATTTT
TRBV7-8	TRBJ2-2	TRBD2	CASSLRAGGPVGNTGELFF	TGTGCCAGCAGCTTACGAGCGGGGGGGCCAGTGGGGAACACCGGGGAGCTGTTTTTT
TRBV10-3	TRBJ2-3	TRBD2	CAISRTSGDTDTQYF	TGTGCCATCAGTAGGACTAGCGGGGACACAGATACGCAGTATTTT
TRBV14	TRBJ2-5	TRBD1	CASSPVPGQGQETQYF	TGTGCCAGCAGCCCCGTCCCGGGACAGGGGCAAGAGACCCAGTACTTC
TRBV28	TRBJ2-7	-	CASSLSQGSSWEQYF	TGTGCCAGCAGTTTATCCCAGGGGAGTTCGTGGGAGCAGTACTTC